This T cell receptor (beta chain) was captured by sequencing in a study of T cell responses to AZD1222 COVID-19 vaccine (dated by TCRdb to the early 2020s). Concerning the study at large: AZD1222 recipients whose second dose came at about 4 weeks and those whose second dose came at about 12 weeks were combined into one group, since spike-specific TCR depth and breadth did not differ between the two schedules. TCR sequencing covered over 230 trial participants: around 210 given two doses of AZD1222 and 26 given two doses of MenACWY control vaccine. Trial participants were enrolled into age subgroups of 18-55, 56-69 and 70-plus years, which contained around 140, 26 and 57 TCR-sequenced participants, respectively. Here is what the overall study found, with its caveats: After two AZD1222 doses, spike-specific TCR breadth and depth were significantly higher than at day 0 and than in MenACWY recipients. Vaccine-associated CD4 TCRs spanned the whole spike protein, with dominant responses in regions 160-218 and 743-854. Conclusions about previously exposed vaccinees are limited because only six or seven AZD1222 recipients were SARS-CoV-2 seropositive at baseline. Participants were mostly white British and included more females than males, and it was suggested by the authors that clonal diversity may have been underestimated. Epitopes outside the regions mutated in the B.1.351 and B.1.1.7 variants were reportedly recognized by nearly half of the unique spike-specific TCRs. In the small 56-69-year group, the increase in depth fell short of significance, most likely because of low power. Because no samples from the day 14 peak response were available, repertoires could be characterized only after the peak T cell response.

The time point label corresponds to: baseline before first vaccination. Vaccinee samples came from UK trials COV001 and COV002, including a single-blind randomized controlled phase 2/3 trial of AZD1222 (ChAdOx1 nCoV-19) in healthy adults. For TCRbeta chain sequencing, PBMC samples from trial participants were taken at day 0 and at day 28 after the second dose. As regards this clone: Its antigen remains undetermined. Nothing much larger sits one base from this clone, and base qualities are not available.

The germline V gene (reference sequence) provides CDR1 LNHDA and CDR2 SQIVND. Measured from the cysteine to the phenylalanine, the CDR3 is 18 residues long. Only the CDR3 part of the read is kept: 54 bases, read in frame from the first base. V is shortened by 2 bases, J by 4 bases, and the region joining them spans 21 bases. The CDR3 regions of human TCRbeta chains were analyzed by immunosequencing. The source study handled its data this way. Repertoire TCRs were matched against a reference library of SARS-CoV-2-specific TCRs generated with the MIRA antigen-specificity platform. Breadth was defined as the fraction of unique TCRs that were SARS-CoV-2-associated. Depth was defined as the fraction of total T cells that were SARS-CoV-2-associated. Using the MIRA data, each spike-specific TCR was mapped to the spike region that the TCR reacts to and placed in a CD4 or CD8 class. Log10-transformed breadth and depth values were compared by one-way ANOVA with Sidak's multiple comparisons tests. TCRdb mirrors the immuneACCESS table, restricted to in-frame sequences. Some clones are absent from its copies; in checked studies, under half trace to an unresolved V gene, and the reason for the others is unknown. Clone size and V and J calls were adopted from that table, with D and trimming inferred from the DNA. A total of roughly 120,000 clones appear in this sample, around 86% of them only once. The ten most abundant clones make up 1.2% of the sample.

This TCR was sampled from an adult in good health. The sequence joins TRBV19 to TRBJ2-4; the D call is possibly TRBD1 or TRBD2, each sharing 6 bases. The sample was peripheral blood, taken on day 0 of AZD1222 vaccination. The CDR3 amino acid sequence is: CASSISGTQGGWKNIQYF. The DNA is TGTGCCAGTAGTATATCTGGGACACAAGGGGGGTGGAAAAACATTCAGTACTTC.